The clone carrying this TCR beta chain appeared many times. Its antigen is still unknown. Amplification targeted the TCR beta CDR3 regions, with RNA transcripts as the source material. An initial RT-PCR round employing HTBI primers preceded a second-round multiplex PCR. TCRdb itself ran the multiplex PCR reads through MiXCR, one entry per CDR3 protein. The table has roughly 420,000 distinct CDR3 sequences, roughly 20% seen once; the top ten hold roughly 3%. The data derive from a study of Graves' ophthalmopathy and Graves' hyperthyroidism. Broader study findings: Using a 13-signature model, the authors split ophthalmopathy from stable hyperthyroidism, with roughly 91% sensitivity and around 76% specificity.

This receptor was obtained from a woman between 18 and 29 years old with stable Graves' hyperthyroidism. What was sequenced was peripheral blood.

In DNA form, the CDR3 reads TGTGCCAGCAGTCTTGCCGGGACAGGAGCCTACGAGCAGTACTTC. Residues: CASSLAGTGAYEQYF. The chain couples TRBV27 to TRBJ2-7, with TRBD1 identical over 8 bases. The length of the CDR3 is 15 residues. The V gene's germline CDR1 is MNHEY and CDR2 SMNVEV (reference sequence). V trimming: 5 bases; J trimming: 2 bases; junction bases outside the gene matches: 8.